The sequence of this T cell receptor beta chain was determined in a study of early T cells in non-severe SARS-CoV-2 infection. Molecules of cDNA were individually given unique molecular identifiers that were attached to them. TCRdb ran MiXCR on the 5' RACE reads and lists one entry per CDR3 protein. The table includes under 95,000 distinct CDR3 sequences, approximately 12% detected once. Findings and limits, study-wide: Comparison of clonotypes with VDJdb favored anti-spike CD8 responses while missing private and CD4 specificities.

Germline V gives CDR1 SGHNT, CDR2 YYREEE (reference sequence). V was cut by 2 bases and J by 3 bases, with 6 bases left in between. This CDR3 has 12 amino acids. In this sample, this clonotype turned up many times. Its matching antigen is unknown. Sequenced material: whole blood. The clonotype originates from an adult who was a healthcare worker with PCR-confirmed SARS-CoV-2 infection or an uninfected control (not recorded which). The chain uses TRBV5-4 and TRBJ2-7; unclear D gene. In nucleotides, the CDR3 is TGTGCCAGCAGCTTCGACCACTACGAGCAGTACTTC. Its protein product is CASSFDHYEQYF.